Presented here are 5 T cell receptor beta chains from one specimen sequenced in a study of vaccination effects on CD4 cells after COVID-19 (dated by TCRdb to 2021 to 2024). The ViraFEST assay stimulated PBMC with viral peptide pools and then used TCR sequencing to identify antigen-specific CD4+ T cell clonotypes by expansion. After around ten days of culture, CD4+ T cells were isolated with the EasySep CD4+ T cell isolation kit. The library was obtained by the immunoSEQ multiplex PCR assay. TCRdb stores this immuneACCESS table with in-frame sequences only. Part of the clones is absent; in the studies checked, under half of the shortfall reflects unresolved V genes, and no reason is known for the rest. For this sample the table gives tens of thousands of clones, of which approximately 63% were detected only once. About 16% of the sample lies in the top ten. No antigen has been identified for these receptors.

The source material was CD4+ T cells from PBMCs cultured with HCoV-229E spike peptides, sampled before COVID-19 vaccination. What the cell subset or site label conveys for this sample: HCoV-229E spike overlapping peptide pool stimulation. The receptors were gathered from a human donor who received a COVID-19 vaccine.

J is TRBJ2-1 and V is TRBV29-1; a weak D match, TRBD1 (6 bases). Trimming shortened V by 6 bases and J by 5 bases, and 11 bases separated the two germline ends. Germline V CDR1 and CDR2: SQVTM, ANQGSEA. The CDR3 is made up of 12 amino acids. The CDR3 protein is CSVRQAHNEQFF. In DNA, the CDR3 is TGCAGCGTGAGACAGGCCCACAATGAGCAGTTCTTC.

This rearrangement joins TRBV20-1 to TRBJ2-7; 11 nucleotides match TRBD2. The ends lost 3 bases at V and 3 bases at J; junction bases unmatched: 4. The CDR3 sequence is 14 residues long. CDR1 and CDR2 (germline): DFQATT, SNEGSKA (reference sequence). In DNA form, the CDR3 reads TGCAGTGCTAGTAGACTAGCGGGACTCTACGAGCAGTACTTC. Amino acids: CSASRLAGLYEQYF.

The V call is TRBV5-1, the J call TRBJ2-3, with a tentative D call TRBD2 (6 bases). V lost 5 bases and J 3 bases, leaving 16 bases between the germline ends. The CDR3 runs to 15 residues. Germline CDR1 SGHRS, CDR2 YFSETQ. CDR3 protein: CASRGDAGITDTQYF. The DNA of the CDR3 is TGCGCCAGCAGGGGCGACGCGGGGATAACAGATACGCAGTATTTT.

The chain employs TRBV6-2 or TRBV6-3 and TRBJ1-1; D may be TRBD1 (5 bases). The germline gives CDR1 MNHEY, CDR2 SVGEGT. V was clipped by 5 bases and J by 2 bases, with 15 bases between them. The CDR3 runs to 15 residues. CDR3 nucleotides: TGTGCCAGCAGTCCGCAGGGTTGGGGAAACACTGAAGCTTTCTTT. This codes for CASSPQGWGNTEAFF.

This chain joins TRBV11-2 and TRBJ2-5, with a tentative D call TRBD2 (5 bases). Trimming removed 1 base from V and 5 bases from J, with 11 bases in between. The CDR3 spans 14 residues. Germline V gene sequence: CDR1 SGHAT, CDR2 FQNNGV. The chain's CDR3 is CASSLGVRGETQYF. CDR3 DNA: TGTGCCAGCAGCTTAGGTGTGAGAGGGGAGACCCAGTACTTC. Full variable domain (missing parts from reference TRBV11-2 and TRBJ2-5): EAGVAQSPRYKIIEKRQSVAFWCNPISGHATLYWYQQILGQGPKLLIQFQNNGVVDDSQLPKDRFSAERLKGVDSTLKIQPAKLEDSAVYLCASSLGVRGETQYFGPGTRLLVL.